The T cell receptor (beta chain) under discussion was sequenced for a study of breast tumors, draining lymph nodes, adjacent tissues. Breast cancer patients provided tissue from their axillary draining lymph nodes. TCRdb reanalysed the multiplex PCR reads using MiXCR and keeps one entry per CDR3 protein. The sample yields some 120,000 distinct CDR3 sequences, 15% to 20% seen once. The source of this sequence is a female donor with breast cancer. Some clones in this sample may be carry-over from other donors' samples. Specimen: axillary lymph node tissue.

CDR3: CASRRQGQRNTEAFF. In DNA, the CDR3 is TGTGCCAGCAGGCGCCAGGGACAGAGGAACACTGAAGCTTTCTTT. The genes are TRBV7-2 and TRBJ1-1, with TRBD1 matching over 7 bases. V shed 6 bases and J 1 base; nucleotides not matched to a gene: 8. Germline V lookup: CDR1 SGHTA, CDR2 FQGNSA. CDR3 length: 15 residues.